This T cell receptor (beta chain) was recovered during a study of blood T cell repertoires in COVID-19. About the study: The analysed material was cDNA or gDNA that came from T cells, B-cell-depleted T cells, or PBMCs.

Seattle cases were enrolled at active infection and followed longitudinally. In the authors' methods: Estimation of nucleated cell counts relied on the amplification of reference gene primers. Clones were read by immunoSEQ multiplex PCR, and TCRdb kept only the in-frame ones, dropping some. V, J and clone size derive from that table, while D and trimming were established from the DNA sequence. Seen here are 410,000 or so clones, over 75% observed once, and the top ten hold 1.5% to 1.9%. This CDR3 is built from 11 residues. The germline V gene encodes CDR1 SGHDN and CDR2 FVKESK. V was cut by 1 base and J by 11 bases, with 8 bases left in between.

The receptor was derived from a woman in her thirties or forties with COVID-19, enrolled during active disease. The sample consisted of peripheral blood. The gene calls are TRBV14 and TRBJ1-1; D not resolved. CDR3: CASSQASLAFF. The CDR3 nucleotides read TGTGCCAGCAGCCAAGCCTCTTTGGCTTTCTTT.